This T cell receptor beta chain was captured by sequencing in a study of T cells in localized non-small cell lung cancer. CDR1 is LNHDA and CDR2 is SQIVND in the germline V gene (reference sequence). Trimming took 9 bases from V and 5 from J; bases not matched to a gene: 13. CDR3 size: 15 residues. TCRdb's table, derived via immunoSEQ multiplex PCR, lists solely in-frame clones and lacks some. The repertoire consists of approximately 41,000 clones, with about nine tenths occurring once and the leading ten covering around 6%. Study conclusions and caveats: Within adjacent lung there appeared a median approximately 58 of the top 100 tumor clones. In uninvolved adjacent lung, T cell clonality reached its highest value, exceeding tumor. Greater T cell density in blood accompanied longer overall survival.

A note on this clone: Its antigen is undetermined.

This clonotype was sampled from a male donor at least 60 years old with stage II lung adenocarcinoma. This chain links TRBV19 with TRBJ2-5, with 9 bases that match TRBD2. Material: peripheral blood mononuclear cells, obtained before any cancer treatment. This CDR3 is CASMKTGTSGETQYF. CDR3 sequence (DNA): TGTGCCAGCATGAAAACTGGAACTAGCGGGGAGACCCAGTACTTC.